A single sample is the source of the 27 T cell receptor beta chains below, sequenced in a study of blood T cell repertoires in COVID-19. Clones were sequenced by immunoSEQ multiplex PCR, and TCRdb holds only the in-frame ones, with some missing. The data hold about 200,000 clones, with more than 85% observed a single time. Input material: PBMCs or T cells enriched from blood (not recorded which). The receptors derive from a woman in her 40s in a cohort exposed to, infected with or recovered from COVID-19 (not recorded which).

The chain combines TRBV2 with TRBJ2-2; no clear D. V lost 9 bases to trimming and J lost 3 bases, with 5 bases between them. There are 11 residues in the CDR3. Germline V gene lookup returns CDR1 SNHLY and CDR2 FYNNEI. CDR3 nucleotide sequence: TGTGCCAGTTCCTACACCGGGGAGCTGTTTTTT. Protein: CASSYTGELFF. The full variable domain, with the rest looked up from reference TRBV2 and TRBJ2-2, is EPEVTQTPSHQVTQMGQEVILRCVPISNHLYFYWYRQILGQKVEFLVSFYNNEISEKSEIFDDQFSVERPDGSNFTLKIRSTKLEDSAMYFCASSYTGELFFGEGSRLTVL.

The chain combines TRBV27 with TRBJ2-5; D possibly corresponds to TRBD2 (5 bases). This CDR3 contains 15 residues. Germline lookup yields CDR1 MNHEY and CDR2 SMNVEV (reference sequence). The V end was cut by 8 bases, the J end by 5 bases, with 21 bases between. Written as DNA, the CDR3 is TGTGCCAGCCGTCGACGTCACGGGGTTAGGGAGACCCAGTACTTC. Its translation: CASRRRHGVRETQYF.

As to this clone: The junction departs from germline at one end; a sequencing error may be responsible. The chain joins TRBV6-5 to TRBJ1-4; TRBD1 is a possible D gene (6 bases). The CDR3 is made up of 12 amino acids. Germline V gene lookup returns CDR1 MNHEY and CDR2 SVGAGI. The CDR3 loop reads CAGRGLNEKLFF. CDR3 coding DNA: TGTGCCGGCAGGGGCTTAAATGAAAAACTGTTTTTT.

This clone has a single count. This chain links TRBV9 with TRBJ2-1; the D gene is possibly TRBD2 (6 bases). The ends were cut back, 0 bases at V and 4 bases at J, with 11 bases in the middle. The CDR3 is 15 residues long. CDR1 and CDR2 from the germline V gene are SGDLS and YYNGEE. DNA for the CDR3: TGTGCCAGCAGCGTAGCGGGAGTCAATTACAATGAGCAGTTCTTC. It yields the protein CASSVAGVNYNEQFF.

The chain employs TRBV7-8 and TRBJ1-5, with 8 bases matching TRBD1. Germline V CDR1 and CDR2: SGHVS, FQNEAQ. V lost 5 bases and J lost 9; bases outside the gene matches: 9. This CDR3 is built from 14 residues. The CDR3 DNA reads TGTGCCAGCAGCGGACAGGGAAGCGGCTCGCCCCAGCATTTT. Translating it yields CASSGQGSGSPQHF.

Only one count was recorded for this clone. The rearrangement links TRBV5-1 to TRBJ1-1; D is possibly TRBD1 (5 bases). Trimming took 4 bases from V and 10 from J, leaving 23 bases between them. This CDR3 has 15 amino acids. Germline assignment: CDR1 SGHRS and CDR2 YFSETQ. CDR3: CASSPEGDWTLGAFF. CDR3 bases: TGCGCCAGCAGCCCCGAAGGGGATTGGACCCTTGGAGCTTTCTTT.

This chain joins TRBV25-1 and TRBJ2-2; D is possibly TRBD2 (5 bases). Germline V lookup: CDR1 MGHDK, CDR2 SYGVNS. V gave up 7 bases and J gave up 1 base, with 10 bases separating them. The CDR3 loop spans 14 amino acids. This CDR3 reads CASKKRGNTGELFF. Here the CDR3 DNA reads TGTGCCAGCAAAAAACGGGGGAACACCGGGGAGCTGTTTTTT.

The CDR3 reads CATSSRTGRNQPQHF. CDR3 DNA: TGTGCCACCAGCAGCAGGACAGGGCGCAATCAGCCCCAGCATTTT. V usage is TRBV15 and J usage is TRBJ1-5, with 8 bases that match TRBD1. V shed 3 bases and J 2 bases; nucleotides not matched to a gene: 3. CDR1 and CDR2 from the germline V gene are LNHNV and YYDKDF (reference sequence). This CDR3 is 15 amino acids long.

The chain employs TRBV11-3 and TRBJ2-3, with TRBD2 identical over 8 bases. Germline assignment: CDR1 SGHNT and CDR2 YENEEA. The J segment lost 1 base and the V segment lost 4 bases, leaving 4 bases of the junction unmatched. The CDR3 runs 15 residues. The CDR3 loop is CASSSGGAGTDTQYF. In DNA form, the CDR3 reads TGTGCCAGCAGCTCCGGGGGGGCAGGCACAGATACGCAGTATTTT.

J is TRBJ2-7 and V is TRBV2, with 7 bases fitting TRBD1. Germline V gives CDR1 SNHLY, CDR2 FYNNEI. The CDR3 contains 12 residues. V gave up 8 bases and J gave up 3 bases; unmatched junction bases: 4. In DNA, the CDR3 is TGTGCCAGCGGGGGACAGATCTACGAGCAGTACTTC. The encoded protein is CASGGQIYEQYF.

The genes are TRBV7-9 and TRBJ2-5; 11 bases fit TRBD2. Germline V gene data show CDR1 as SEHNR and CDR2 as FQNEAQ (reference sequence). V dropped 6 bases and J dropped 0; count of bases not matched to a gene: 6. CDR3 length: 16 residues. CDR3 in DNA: TGTGCCAGCAGTACAGGGACTAGCGGAAACCAAGAGACCCAGTACTTC. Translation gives CASSTGTSGNQETQYF.

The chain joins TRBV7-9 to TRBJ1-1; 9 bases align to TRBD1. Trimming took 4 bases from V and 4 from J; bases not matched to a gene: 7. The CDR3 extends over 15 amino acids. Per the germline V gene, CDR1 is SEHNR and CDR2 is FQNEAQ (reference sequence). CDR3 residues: CASSSDGQGSTEAFF. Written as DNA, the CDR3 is TGTGCCAGCAGCTCCGATGGACAGGGGAGCACTGAAGCTTTCTTT.

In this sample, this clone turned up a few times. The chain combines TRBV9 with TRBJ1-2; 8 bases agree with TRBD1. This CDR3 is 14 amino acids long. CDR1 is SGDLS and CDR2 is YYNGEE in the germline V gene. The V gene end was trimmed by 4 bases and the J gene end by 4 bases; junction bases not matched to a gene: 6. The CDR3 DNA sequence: TGTGCCAGCAGCAAGGGACAGGAGGCCTATGGCTACACCTTC. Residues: CASSKGQEAYGYTF.

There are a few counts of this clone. CDR3 residues: CASSLSTAYNSPLHF. CDR3 DNA sequence: TGTGCCAGCAGCTTATCTACAGCTTATAATTCACCCCTCCACTTT. This chain connects TRBV13 to TRBJ1-6; no firm D call. This CDR3 has 15 amino acids. Trimming cost V 2 bases and J 4 bases, with 9 bases left between them. Germline V gives CDR1 PRHDT, CDR2 FYEKMQ (reference sequence).

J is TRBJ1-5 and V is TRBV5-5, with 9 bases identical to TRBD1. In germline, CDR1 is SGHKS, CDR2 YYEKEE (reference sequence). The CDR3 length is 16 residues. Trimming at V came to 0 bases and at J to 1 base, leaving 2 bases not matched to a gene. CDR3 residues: CASSLVGTGSNQPQHF. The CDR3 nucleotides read TGTGCCAGCAGCTTGGTTGGGACAGGGAGCAATCAGCCCCAGCATTTT.

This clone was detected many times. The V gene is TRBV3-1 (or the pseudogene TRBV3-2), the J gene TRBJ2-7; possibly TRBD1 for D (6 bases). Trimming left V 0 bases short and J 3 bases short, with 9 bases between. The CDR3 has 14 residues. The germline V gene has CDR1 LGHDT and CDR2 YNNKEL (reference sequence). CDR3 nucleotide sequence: TGTGCCAGCAGCCAAGAACAGGGCTTCTACGAGCAGTACTTC. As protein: CASSQEQGFYEQYF.

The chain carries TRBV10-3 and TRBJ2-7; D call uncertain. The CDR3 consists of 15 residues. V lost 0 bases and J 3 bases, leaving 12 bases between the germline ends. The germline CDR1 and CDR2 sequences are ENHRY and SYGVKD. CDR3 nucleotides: TGTGCCATCAGTGAGTCGTGGGCAGCTAACTACGAGCAGTACTTC. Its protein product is CAISESWAANYEQYF.

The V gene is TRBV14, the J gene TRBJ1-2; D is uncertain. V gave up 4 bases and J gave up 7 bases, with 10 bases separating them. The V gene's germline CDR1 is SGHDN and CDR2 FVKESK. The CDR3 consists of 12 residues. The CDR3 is CASSRSLSGYTF. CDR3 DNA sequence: TGTGCCAGCAGCCGAAGCCTATCTGGCTACACCTTC.

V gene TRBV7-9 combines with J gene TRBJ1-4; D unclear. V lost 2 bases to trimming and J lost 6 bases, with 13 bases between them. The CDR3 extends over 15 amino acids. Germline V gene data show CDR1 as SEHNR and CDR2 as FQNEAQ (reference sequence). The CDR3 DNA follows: TGTGCCAGCAGCTTAAAGTCTAGCGGGGATGAAAAACTGTTTTTT. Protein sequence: CASSLKSSGDEKLFF.

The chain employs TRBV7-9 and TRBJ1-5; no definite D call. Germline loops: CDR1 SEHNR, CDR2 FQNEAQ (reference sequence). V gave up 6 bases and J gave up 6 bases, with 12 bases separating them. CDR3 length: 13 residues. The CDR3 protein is CASSRGGSQPQHF. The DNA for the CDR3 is TGTGCCAGCAGTCGTGGAGGGAGTCAGCCCCAGCATTTT.

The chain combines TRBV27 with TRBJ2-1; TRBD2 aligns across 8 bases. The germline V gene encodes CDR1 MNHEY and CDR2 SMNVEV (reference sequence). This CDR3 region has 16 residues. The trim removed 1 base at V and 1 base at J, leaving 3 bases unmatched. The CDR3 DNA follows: TGTGCCAGCAGTTTATATGGCGGGAGGTCCTACAATGAGCAGTTCTTC. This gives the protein CASSLYGGRSYNEQFF.

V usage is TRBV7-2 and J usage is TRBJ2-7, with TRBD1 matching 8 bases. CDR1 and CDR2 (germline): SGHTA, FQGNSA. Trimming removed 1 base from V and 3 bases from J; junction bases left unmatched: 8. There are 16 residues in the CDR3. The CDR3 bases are TGTGCCAGCAGCTTAGTAGGGGGACAGGTTAACTACGAGCAGTACTTC. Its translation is CASSLVGGQVNYEQYF.

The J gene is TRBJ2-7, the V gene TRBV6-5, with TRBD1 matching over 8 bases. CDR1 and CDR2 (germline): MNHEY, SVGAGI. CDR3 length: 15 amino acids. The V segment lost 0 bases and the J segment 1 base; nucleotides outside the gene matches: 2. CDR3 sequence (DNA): TGTGCCAGCAGTTACTCGAACAGGGGGTCCTACGAGCAGTACTTC. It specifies CASSYSNRGSYEQYF.

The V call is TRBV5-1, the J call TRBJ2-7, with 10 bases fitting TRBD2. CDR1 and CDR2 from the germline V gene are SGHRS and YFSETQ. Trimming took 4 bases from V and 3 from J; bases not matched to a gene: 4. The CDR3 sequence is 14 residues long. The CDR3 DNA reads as TGCGCCAGCAGCCGTCTAGCGGGGGACTACGAGCAGTACTTC. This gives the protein CASSRLAGDYEQYF.

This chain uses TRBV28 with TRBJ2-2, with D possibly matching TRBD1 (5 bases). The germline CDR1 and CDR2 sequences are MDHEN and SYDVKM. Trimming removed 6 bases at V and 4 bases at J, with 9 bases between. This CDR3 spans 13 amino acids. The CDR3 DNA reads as TGTGCCAGCAGCAGGGTAGGCACCGGGGAGCTGTTTTTT. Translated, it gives CASSRVGTGELFF.

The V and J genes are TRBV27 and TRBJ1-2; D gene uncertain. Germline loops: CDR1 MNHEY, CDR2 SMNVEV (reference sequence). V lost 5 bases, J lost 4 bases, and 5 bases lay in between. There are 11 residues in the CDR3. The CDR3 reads CASSPFYGYTF. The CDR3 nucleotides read TGTGCCAGCAGTCCCTTCTATGGCTACACCTTC.

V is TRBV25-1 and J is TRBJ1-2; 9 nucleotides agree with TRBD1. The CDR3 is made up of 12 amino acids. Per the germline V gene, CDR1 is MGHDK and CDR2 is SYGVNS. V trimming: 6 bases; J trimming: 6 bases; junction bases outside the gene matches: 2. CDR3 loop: CASSWTGDGYTF. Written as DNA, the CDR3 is TGTGCCAGCAGCTGGACAGGGGATGGCTACACCTTC.